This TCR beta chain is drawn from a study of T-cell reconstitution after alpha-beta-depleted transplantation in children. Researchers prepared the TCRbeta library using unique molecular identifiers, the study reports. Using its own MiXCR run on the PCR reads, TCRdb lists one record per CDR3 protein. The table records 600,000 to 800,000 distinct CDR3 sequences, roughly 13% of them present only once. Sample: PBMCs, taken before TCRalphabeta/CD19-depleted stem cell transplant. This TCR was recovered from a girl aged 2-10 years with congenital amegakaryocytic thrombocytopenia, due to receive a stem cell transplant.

CDR3 residues: CASSPGPGSGSSGREQFF. The CDR3 DNA reads TGCGCCAGCAGCCCCGGACCGGGGAGCGGGAGTAGTGGCCGTGAGCAGTTCTTC. The genes are TRBV5-1 and TRBJ2-1, with 8 bases identical to TRBD2. With V trimmed by 4 bases and J by 9 bases, 21 bases remained unmatched. CDR1 and CDR2 (germline): SGHRS, YFSETQ. The CDR3 loop spans 18 amino acids.